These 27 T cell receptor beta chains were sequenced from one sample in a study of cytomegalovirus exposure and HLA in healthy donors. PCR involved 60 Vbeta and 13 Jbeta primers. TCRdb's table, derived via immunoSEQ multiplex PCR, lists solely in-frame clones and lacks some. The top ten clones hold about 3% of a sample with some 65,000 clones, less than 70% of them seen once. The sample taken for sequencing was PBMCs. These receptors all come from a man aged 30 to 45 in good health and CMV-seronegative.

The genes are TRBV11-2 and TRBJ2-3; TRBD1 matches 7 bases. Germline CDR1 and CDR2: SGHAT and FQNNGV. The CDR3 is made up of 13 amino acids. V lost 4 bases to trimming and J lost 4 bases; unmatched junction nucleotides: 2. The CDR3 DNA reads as TGTGCCAGCAGCTCTGACAGGGCAGATACGCAGTATTTT. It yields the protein CASSSDRADTQYF.

CDR3 DNA sequence: TGTGCCAGCGGCGGGGGGGCAACAGATACGCAGTATTTT. As protein: CASGGGATDTQYF. The chain has TRBV6-5 and TRBJ2-3, with 9 nucleotides matching TRBD2. This CDR3 has 13 residues. Germline-derived CDR1 and CDR2 are MNHEY and SVGAGI. J gave up 3 bases and V 8 bases, and 3 bases lay outside the gene matches.

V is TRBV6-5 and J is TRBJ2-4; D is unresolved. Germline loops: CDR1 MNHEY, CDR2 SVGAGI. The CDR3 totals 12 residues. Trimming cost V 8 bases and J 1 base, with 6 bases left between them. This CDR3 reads CASGQAKNIQYF. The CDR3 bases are TGTGCCAGCGGGCAGGCCAAAAACATTCAGTACTTC.

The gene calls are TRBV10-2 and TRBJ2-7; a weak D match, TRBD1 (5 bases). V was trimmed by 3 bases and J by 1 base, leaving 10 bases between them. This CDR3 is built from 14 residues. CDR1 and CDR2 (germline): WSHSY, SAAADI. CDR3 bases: TGCGCCAGCAGTGATTTGAGACAGTCCTACGAGCAGTACTTC. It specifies CASSDLRQSYEQYF.

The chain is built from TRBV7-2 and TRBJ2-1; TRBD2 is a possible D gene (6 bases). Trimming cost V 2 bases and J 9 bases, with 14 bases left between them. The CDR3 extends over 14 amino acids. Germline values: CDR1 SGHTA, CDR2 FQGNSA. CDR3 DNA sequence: TGTGCCAGCAGCTTAAAGGTGGGGACTTTTGAGCAGTTCTTC. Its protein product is CASSLKVGTFEQFF.

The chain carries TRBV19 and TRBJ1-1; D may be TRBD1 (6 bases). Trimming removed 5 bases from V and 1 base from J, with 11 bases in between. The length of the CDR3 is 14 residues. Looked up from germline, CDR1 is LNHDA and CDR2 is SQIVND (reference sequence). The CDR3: CASSPTGKNTEAFF. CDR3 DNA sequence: TGTGCCAGTAGTCCCACAGGGAAGAACACTGAAGCTTTCTTT.

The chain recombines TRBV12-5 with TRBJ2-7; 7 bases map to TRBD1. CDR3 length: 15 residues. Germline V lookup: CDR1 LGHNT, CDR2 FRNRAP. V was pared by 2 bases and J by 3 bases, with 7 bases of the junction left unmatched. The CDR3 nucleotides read TGTGCTAGTGGTTTGCCGGGACAGAGTAGCTACGAGCAGTACTTC. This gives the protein CASGLPGQSSYEQYF.

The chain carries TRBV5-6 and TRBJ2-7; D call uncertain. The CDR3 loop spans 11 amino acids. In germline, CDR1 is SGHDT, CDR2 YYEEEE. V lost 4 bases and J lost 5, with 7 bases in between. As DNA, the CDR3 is TGTGCCAGCAGCCTTGGGCACGAGCAGTACTTC. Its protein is CASSLGHEQYF.

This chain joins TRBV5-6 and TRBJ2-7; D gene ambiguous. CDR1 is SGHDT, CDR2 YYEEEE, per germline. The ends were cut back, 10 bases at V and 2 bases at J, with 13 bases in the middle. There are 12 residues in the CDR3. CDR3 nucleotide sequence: TGTGCCCCTCCCCCCCCTACCTACGAGCAGTACTTC. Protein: CAPPPPTYEQYF.

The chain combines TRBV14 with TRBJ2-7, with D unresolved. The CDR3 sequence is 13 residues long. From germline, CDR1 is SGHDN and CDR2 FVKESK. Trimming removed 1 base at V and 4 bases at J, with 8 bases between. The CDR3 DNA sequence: TGTGCCAGCAGCCAAGCTGGCTCTTACGAGCAGTACTTC. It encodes CASSQAGSYEQYF.

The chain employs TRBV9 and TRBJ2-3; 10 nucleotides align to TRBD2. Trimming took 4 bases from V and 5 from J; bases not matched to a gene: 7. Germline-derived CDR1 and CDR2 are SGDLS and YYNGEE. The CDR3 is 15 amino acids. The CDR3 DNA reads TGTGCCAGCAGCACCCCAGCGGGGGGGTTAGATACGCAGTATTTT. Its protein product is CASSTPAGGLDTQYF.

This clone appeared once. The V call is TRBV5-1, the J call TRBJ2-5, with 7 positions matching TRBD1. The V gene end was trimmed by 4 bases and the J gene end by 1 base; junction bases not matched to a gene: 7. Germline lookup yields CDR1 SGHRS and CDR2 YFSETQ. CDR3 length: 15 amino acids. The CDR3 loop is CASSGDAGGQETQYF. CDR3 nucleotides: TGCGCCAGCAGCGGAGACGCAGGGGGCCAAGAGACCCAGTACTTC.

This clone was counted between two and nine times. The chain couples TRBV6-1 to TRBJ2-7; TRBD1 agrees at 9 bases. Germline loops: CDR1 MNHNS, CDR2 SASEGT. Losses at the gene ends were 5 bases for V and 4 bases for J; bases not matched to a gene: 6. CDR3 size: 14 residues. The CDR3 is CASSIDRGGYEQYF. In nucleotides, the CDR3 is TGTGCCAGCAGTATTGACAGGGGGGGGTACGAGCAGTACTTC.

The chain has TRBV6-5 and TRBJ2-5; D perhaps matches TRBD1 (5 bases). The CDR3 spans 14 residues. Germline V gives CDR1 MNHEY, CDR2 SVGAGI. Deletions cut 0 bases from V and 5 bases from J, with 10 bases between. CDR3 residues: CASSYSPGRETQYF. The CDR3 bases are TGTGCCAGCAGTTACTCGCCAGGGCGGGAGACCCAGTACTTC.

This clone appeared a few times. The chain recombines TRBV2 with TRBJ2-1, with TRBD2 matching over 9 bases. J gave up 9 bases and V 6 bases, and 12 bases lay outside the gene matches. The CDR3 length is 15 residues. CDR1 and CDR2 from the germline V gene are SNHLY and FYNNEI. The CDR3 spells CASREMGLAGGEQFF. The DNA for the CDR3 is TGTGCCAGCAGGGAGATGGGACTAGCTGGAGGTGAGCAGTTCTTC.

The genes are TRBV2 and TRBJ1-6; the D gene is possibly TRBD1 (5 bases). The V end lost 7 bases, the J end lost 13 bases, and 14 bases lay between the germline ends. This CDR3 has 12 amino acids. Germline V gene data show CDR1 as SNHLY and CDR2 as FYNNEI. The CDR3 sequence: CASILERGPLHF. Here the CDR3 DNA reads TGTGCCAGCATACTCGAGCGGGGGCCCCTCCACTTT. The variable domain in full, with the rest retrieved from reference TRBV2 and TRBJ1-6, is EPEVTQTPSHQVTQMGQEVILRCVPISNHLYFYWYRQILGQKVEFLVSFYNNEISEKSEIFDDQFSVERPDGSNFTLKIRSTKLEDSAMYFCASILERGPLHFGNGTRLTVT.

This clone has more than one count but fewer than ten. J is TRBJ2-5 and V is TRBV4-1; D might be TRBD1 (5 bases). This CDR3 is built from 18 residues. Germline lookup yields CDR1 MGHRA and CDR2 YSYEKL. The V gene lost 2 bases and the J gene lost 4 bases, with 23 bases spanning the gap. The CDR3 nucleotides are TGCGCCAGCAGCCAATCCTACCGACAGTCCCCGGAGAGAGAGACCCAGTACTTC. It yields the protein CASSQSYRQSPERETQYF.

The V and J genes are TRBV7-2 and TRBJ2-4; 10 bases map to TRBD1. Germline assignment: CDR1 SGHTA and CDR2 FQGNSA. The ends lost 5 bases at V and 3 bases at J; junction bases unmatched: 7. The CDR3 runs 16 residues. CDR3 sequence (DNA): TGTGCCAGCAGCCCCCGACAGGGGGCGTACAAAAACATTCAGTACTTC. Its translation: CASSPRQGAYKNIQYF.

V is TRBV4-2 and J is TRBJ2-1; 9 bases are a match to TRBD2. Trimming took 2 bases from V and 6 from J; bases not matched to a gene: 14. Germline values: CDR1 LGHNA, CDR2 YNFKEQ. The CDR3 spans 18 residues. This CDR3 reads CASSQQGGFGRGGNEQFF. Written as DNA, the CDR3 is TGTGCCAGCAGCCAACAGGGGGGGTTCGGGCGGGGGGGCAATGAGCAGTTCTTC.

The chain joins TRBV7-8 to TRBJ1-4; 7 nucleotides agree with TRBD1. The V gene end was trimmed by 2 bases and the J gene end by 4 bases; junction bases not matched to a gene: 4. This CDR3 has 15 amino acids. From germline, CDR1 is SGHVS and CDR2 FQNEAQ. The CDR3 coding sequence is TGTGCCAGCAGCTTATGGGACAGAGTTAATGAAAAACTGTTTTTT. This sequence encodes CASSLWDRVNEKLFF.

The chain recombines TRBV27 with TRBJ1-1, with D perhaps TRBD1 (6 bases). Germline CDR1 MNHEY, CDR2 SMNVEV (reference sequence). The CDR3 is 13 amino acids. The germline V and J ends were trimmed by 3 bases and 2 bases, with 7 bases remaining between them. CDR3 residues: CASSFGGNTEAFF. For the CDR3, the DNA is TGTGCCAGCAGTTTTGGGGGCAACACTGAAGCTTTCTTT.

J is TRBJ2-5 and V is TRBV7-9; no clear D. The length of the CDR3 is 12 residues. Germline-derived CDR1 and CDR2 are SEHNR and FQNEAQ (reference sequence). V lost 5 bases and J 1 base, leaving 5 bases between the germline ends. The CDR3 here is CASSHFQETQYF. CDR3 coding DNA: TGTGCCAGCAGCCACTTCCAAGAGACCCAGTACTTC.

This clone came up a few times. The CDR3 reads CASSFRALATGTDTQYF. The CDR3 DNA sequence: TGTGCCAGCAGCTTCCGAGCCCTCGCGACTGGCACAGATACGCAGTATTTT. The chain employs TRBV5-4 and TRBJ2-3; D gene unclear. Trimming removed 2 bases at V and 1 base at J, with 17 bases between. This CDR3 is built from 17 residues. From germline, CDR1 is SGHNT and CDR2 YYREEE (reference sequence).

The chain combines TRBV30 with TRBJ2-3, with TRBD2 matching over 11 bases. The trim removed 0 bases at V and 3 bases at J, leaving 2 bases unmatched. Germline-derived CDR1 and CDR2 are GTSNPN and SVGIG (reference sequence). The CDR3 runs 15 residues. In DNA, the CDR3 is TGTGCCTGGAGTGTAGGGACTAGCGGTACAGATACGCAGTATTTT. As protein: CAWSVGTSGTDTQYF.

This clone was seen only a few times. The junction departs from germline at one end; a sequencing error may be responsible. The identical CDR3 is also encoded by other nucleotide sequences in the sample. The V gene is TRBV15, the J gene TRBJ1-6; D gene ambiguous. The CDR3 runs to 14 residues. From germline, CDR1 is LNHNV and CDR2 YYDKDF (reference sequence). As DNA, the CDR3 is TGTGCCACCAGGGAGGGATCCTATAATTCGCCCCTCCACTTT. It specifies CATREGSYNSPLHF.

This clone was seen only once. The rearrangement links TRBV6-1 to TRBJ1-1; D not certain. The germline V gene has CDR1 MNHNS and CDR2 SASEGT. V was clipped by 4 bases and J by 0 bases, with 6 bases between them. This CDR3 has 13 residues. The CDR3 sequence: CASSGQMNTEAFF. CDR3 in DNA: TGTGCCAGCAGTGGACAAATGAACACTGAAGCTTTCTTT.

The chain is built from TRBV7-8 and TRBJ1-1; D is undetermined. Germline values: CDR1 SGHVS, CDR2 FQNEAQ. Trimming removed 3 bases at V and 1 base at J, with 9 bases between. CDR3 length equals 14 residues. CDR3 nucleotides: TGTGCCAGCAGCTTTCCCCACAGGAACACTGAAGCTTTCTTT. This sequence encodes CASSFPHRNTEAFF.